This is a list of T cell receptor beta chains from one sample in a study of somatic mutations in cytotoxic T cells in rheumatoid arthritis. The assay was immunoSEQ multiplex PCR, and TCRdb's table has in-frame clones only and misses some. The sample yields 10,000 to 15,000 clones, 74% seen once. The sequencing sample was made of CD8+ T cells sorted from blood. These receptors were taken from a man between 65 and 85 years old in good health. CDR3s include the opening cysteine and the closing phenylalanine or tryptophan. The order of the fields is D gene, J gene, clone size, V gene, CDR3 protein, CDR3 DNA. A D gene is named only where the DNA matches it firmly. Size is stated for part of the rows, as once, few or many counts, or as a class when the clone is expanded.

d_call: .
j_call: TRBJ2-2
clone_size: .
v_call: TRBV6-1
cdr3_aa: CASSELLSTGELFF
cdr3_nt: TGTGCCAGCAGTGAACTATTGTCCACCGGGGAGCTGTTTTTT

d_call: .
j_call: TRBJ1-5
clone_size: .
v_call: TRBV19
cdr3_aa: CASCLGENQPQHF
cdr3_nt: TGTGCCAGTTGTCTGGGCGAGAATCAGCCCCAGCATTTT

d_call: TRBD1
j_call: TRBJ1-1
clone_size: .
v_call: TRBV7-9
cdr3_aa: CASSLRVGGLTEAFF
cdr3_nt: TGTGCCAGCAGCTTGAGGGTAGGGGGCTTGACTGAAGCTTTCTTT

d_call: TRBD1
j_call: TRBJ1-4
clone_size: .
v_call: TRBV2
cdr3_aa: CASSPTGGSGEKLFF
cdr3_nt: TGTGCCAGCAGTCCGACAGGGGGGAGTGGTGAAAAACTGTTTTTT

d_call: .
j_call: TRBJ2-5
clone_size: .
v_call: TRBV28
cdr3_aa: CASRDPWYQETQYF
cdr3_nt: TGTGCCAGCAGAGACCCATGGTACCAAGAGACCCAGTACTTC

d_call: .
j_call: TRBJ2-7
clone_size: few
v_call: TRBV5-1
cdr3_aa: CASSLVDPREQYF
cdr3_nt: TGCGCCAGCAGCTTGGTGGACCCCCGCGAGCAGTACTTC

d_call: TRBD2
j_call: TRBJ2-3
clone_size: few
v_call: TRBV27
cdr3_aa: CASSLMAASGRVDTQYF
cdr3_nt: TGTGCCAGCAGTTTAATGGCGGCTAGCGGGAGGGTGGATACGCAGTATTTT

d_call: .
j_call: TRBJ1-2
clone_size: .
v_call: TRBV7-6
cdr3_aa: CASSLNPRTGGDPYGYTF
cdr3_nt: TGTGCCAGCAGCTTAAATCCCCGGACCGGGGGTGATCCCTATGGCTACACCTTC

d_call: .
j_call: TRBJ1-1
clone_size: once
v_call: TRBV11-1
cdr3_aa: CASSSTGNTEAFF
cdr3_nt: TGTGCCAGCAGCTCGACAGGGAACACTGAAGCTTTCTTT

d_call: .
j_call: TRBJ2-3
clone_size: .
v_call: TRBV9
cdr3_aa: CASSVARLGGHTDTQYF
cdr3_nt: TGTGCCAGCAGCGTAGCACGCCTCGGTGGTCACACAGATACGCAGTATTTT

d_call: .
j_call: TRBJ2-5
clone_size: .
v_call: TRBV9
cdr3_aa: CASSVGEQTQYF
cdr3_nt: TGTGCCAGCAGCGTCGGGGAGCAGACCCAGTACTTC

d_call: .
j_call: TRBJ1-1
clone_size: .
v_call: TRBV7-6
cdr3_aa: CASSPDRMNTEAFF
cdr3_nt: TGTGCCAGCAGCCCCGACAGGATGAACACTGAAGCTTTCTTT

d_call: TRBD2
j_call: TRBJ2-1
clone_size: .
v_call: TRBV10-1
cdr3_aa: CASSERAGVGEQFF
cdr3_nt: TGCGCCAGCAGTGAGCGAGCGGGAGTGGGAGAGCAGTTCTTC

d_call: .
j_call: TRBJ2-3
clone_size: .
v_call: TRBV27
cdr3_aa: CASSFTGPGVSTDTQYF
cdr3_nt: TGTGCCAGCAGTTTCACGGGCCCGGGGGTCAGCACAGATACGCAGTATTTT

d_call: TRBD2
j_call: TRBJ2-7
clone_size: .
v_call: TRBV28
cdr3_aa: CASSAVRGLSYEQYF
cdr3_nt: TGTGCCAGCAGTGCCGTAAGGGGACTATCCTACGAGCAGTACTTC

d_call: .
j_call: TRBJ1-5
clone_size: .
v_call: TRBV27
cdr3_aa: CASSLALPAASNQPQHF
cdr3_nt: TGTGCCAGCAGTTTGGCCCTCCCCGCAGCTAGCAATCAGCCCCAGCATTTT

d_call: TRBD1
j_call: TRBJ2-5
clone_size: .
v_call: TRBV28
cdr3_aa: CASHGQGAGKTQYF
cdr3_nt: TGTGCCAGCCATGGGCAGGGGGCGGGAAAGACCCAGTACTTC

d_call: TRBD1
j_call: TRBJ1-3
clone_size: .
v_call: TRBV9
cdr3_aa: CASSVRQGGNTIYF
cdr3_nt: TGTGCCAGCAGCGTCCGACAGGGTGGAAACACCATATATTTT

d_call: .
j_call: TRBJ1-1
clone_size: .
v_call: TRBV27
cdr3_aa: CASSQTGLNTEAFF
cdr3_nt: TGTGCCAGCAGTCAAACAGGCCTGAACACTGAAGCTTTCTTT

d_call: .
j_call: TRBJ1-4
clone_size: .
v_call: TRBV20-1
cdr3_aa: CSARDREKLFF
cdr3_nt: TGCAGTGCTAGAGATCGTGAAAAACTGTTTTTT

d_call: .
j_call: TRBJ2-5
clone_size: .
v_call: TRBV28
cdr3_aa: CASSSGQAQETQYF
cdr3_nt: TGTGCCAGCTCCTCTGGGCAGGCGCAAGAGACCCAGTACTTC

d_call: .
j_call: TRBJ2-5
clone_size: .
v_call: TRBV6-4
cdr3_aa: CASSDPLALYTRGQYF
cdr3_nt: TGTGCCAGCAGTGACCCACTAGCTCTCTACACGCGCGGCCAGTACTTC

d_call: .
j_call: TRBJ1-1
clone_size: once
v_call: TRBV19
cdr3_aa: CASSIFGTLNTEAFF
cdr3_nt: TGTGCCAGTAGTATTTTCGGGACGTTGAACACTGAAGCTTTCTTT

d_call: TRBD1
j_call: TRBJ1-3
clone_size: .
v_call: TRBV6-5
cdr3_aa: CASSFLQGSGNTIYF
cdr3_nt: TGTGCCAGCAGTTTTCTACAGGGGTCTGGAAACACCATATATTTT

d_call: .
j_call: TRBJ1-1
clone_size: .
v_call: TRBV29-1
cdr3_aa: CSVEYVGAFF
cdr3_nt: TGCAGCGTTGAGTATGTTGGAGCTTTCTTT

d_call: .
j_call: TRBJ1-1
clone_size: .
v_call: TRBV20-1
cdr3_aa: CSAFLNTEAFF
cdr3_nt: TGCAGTGCTTTCTTGAACACTGAAGCTTTCTTT

d_call: .
j_call: TRBJ2-7
clone_size: .
v_call: TRBV21-1
cdr3_aa: CASSIFFERYEQYF
cdr3_nt: TGTGCCAGCAGCATTTTTTTCGAGCGATACGAGCAGTACTTC

d_call: TRBD1
j_call: TRBJ2-7
clone_size: .
v_call: TRBV9
cdr3_aa: CASSVAATGAEQYF
cdr3_nt: TGTGCCAGCAGCGTAGCCGCAACAGGGGCCGAGCAGTACTTC

d_call: .
j_call: TRBJ1-1
clone_size: few
v_call: TRBV19
cdr3_aa: CASSIAPLAFF
cdr3_nt: TGTGCCAGTAGTATTGCCCCCCTCGCTTTCTTT

d_call: .
j_call: TRBJ2-7
clone_size: .
v_call: TRBV7-9
cdr3_aa: CASSFESYEQYF
cdr3_nt: TGTGCCAGCAGCTTTGAGTCCTACGAGCAGTACTTC

d_call: .
j_call: TRBJ2-7
clone_size: .
v_call: TRBV4-1
cdr3_aa: CASSHDRRGYEQYF
cdr3_nt: TGCGCCAGCAGCCATGACAGGAGAGGGTACGAGCAGTACTTC

d_call: .
j_call: TRBJ2-3
clone_size: .
v_call: TRBV11-2
cdr3_aa: CASSLASGGADTQYF
cdr3_nt: TGTGCCAGCAGCTTAGCCTCTGGGGGTGCAGATACGCAGTATTTT

d_call: .
j_call: TRBJ1-1
clone_size: .
v_call: TRBV2
cdr3_aa: CASKQNTEAFF
cdr3_nt: TGTGCCAGCAAACAGAACACTGAAGCTTTCTTT

d_call: .
j_call: TRBJ2-5
clone_size: .
v_call: TRBV5-1
cdr3_aa: CASSLAMWGEETQYF
cdr3_nt: TGCGCCAGCAGCTTGGCGATGTGGGGGGAAGAGACCCAGTACTTC

d_call: TRBD1
j_call: TRBJ1-1
clone_size: .
v_call: TRBV7-6
cdr3_aa: CASSLAQGATEAFF
cdr3_nt: TGTGCCAGCAGCTTAGCGCAGGGGGCGACTGAAGCTTTCTTT